This TCR beta chain comes out of a study of metastatic and nonmetastatic thyroid tumors. Overall study context: Repertoire comparisons spanned blood and tumor or nodule tissue from malignant and benign thyroid patients.

Not a single patient had been given any form of treatment at any point before undergoing thyroid surgery. Broader study findings: Reports indicated that malignant thyroid tumors showed significantly higher TCR beta diversity than benign nodules did, in blood and tumor.

This CDR3 spans 12 amino acids. Trimming removed 6 bases from V and 8 bases from J, with 13 bases in between. Germline values: CDR1 MNHEY, CDR2 SVGEGT. Authors' analysis steps: In papillary thyroid cancer, a distant-metastasis classifier was built using CDR3 differences across clinicopathological groups. TCRdb re-called the PCR reads via MiXCR. The V and J calls come from TCRdb's annotation, not from the publication. The repertoire holds 15,000 to 20,000 clones, with 34% as singletons. This clone was recorded many times. The antigen is not known. The chain carries TRBV6-2 or TRBV6-3 and TRBJ1-1, with a weak D call TRBD1 (6 bases). Sequencing input: tumor tissue. The receptor was isolated from a female donor with papillary thyroid cancer or a benign thyroid nodule (not recorded which). Some clones in this sample may be carry-over from other donors' samples. CDR3 in amino acids: CASSYGGAEAFF. The CDR3 DNA is TGTGCCAGCAGCTATGGGGGGGCAGAAGCTTTCTTT.